One sample yielded the 22 T cell receptor beta chains listed below, sequenced in a study of blood T cells in healthy people across ages. The second PCR ran about 6 to 12 cycles with a sample-barcoded 5' primer and J-beta primers. TCRdb re-analysed the 5' RACE reads in MiXCR, keeping a single row per CDR3 protein. The sample includes around 710,000 distinct CDR3 sequences, around 40% of them seen just once. The sequencing input was blood. Every receptor here comes from a woman aged 55-69 years in good health.

This clonotype was found many times. The chain links TRBV7-9 to TRBJ2-5; TRBD1 might be the D (6 bases). The CDR3 loop spans 14 amino acids. Germline lookup yields CDR1 SEHNR and CDR2 FQNEAQ (reference sequence). Trimming stripped 5 bases from V and 4 bases from J, with 14 bases between. Here the CDR3 reads CASSTTTGLETQYF. The CDR3 region has the DNA TGTGCCAGCAGCACGACCACAGGGTTAGAGACCCAGTACTTC.

This sequence joins TRBV7-2 and TRBJ1-1; D is possibly TRBD1 (5 bases). CDR1 and CDR2 (germline): SGHTA, FQGNSA. CDR3 length equals 14 residues. Trimming shortened V by 3 bases and J by 0 bases, and 8 bases separated the two germline ends. CDR3 in amino acids: CASSFGRVNTEAFF. CDR3 sequence (DNA): TGTGCCAGCAGCTTCGGCAGGGTGAACACTGAAGCTTTCTTT.

This chain uses TRBV12-3 or TRBV12-4 with TRBJ2-2; D might be TRBD1 or TRBD2, each matching 6 bases. The V end lost 6 bases, the J end lost 4 bases, and 27 bases lay between the germline ends. This CDR3 is 19 amino acids long. The CDR3 spells CASSRGGSGEPGTTGELFF. Here the CDR3 DNA reads TGTGCCAGCAGCCGCGGAGGGTCAGGGGAGCCTGGAACCACCGGGGAGCTGTTTTTT.

This chain links TRBV7-9 with TRBJ2-2; TRBD2 is a possible D gene (6 bases). From germline, CDR1 is SEHNR and CDR2 FQNEAQ (reference sequence). The CDR3 contains 15 residues. Trimming took 8 bases from V and 1 from J, leaving 14 bases between them. CDR3 region: CASPEGALNTGELFF. The CDR3 bases are TGTGCCAGCCCGGAGGGAGCCTTGAACACCGGGGAGCTGTTTTTT.

This clonotype was seen many times. The chain couples TRBV21-1 to TRBJ2-1; no check of the table's D call, TRBD2, against the DNA was made. TRBV21-1 corresponds to a pseudogene. This CDR3 is built from 13 residues. The DNA for the CDR3 is TGTGCCAGCGCCGGGACTACAATCCATGAGCAGTTCTTC. The encoded protein is CASAGTTIHEQFF.

In its sample, this clonotype was seen a few times. V usage is TRBV6-2 or TRBV6-3 and J usage is TRBJ2-7; 11 nucleotides line up with TRBD1. V trimming: 6 bases; J trimming: 1 base; junction bases outside the gene matches: 5. Germline V CDR1 and CDR2: MNHEY, SVGEGT. This CDR3 comprises 15 residues. DNA for the CDR3: TGTGCCAGCAGGCCCGGGACAGGGGGGTCCTACGAGCAGTACTTC. Translation gives CASRPGTGGSYEQYF.

The V and J genes are TRBV3-1 and TRBJ2-2; the match to TRBD1 covers 9 bases. Germline V CDR1 and CDR2: LGHDT, YNNKEL (reference sequence). Trimming removed 7 bases from V and 4 bases from J; junction bases left unmatched: 7. The CDR3 spans 15 residues. The DNA for the CDR3 is TGTGCCAGCAACCTAGGGACAGGGAGCACCGGGGAGCTGTTTTTT. Its protein product is CASNLGTGSTGELFF.

Points on this clonotype: Being one base from a much bigger clone, this may be a read error. This sequence joins TRBV12-3 or TRBV12-4 and TRBJ2-5, with D unclear. The CDR3 totals 15 residues. The DNA of the CDR3 is TGTGCCAGCAGTTTTTCAGCGTCAACCCAAGAGACCCTGTACTTC. Its translation: CASSFSASTQETLYF.

This sequence joins TRBV3-1 and TRBJ2-3, with 11 positions matching TRBD2. V lost 0 bases, J lost 1 base, and 9 bases stayed unmatched. The CDR3 totals 19 residues. Germline V gene data show CDR1 as LGHDT and CDR2 as YNNKEL (reference sequence). The CDR3 reads CASSQEWTSGPPRTDTQYF. The DNA of the CDR3 is TGTGCCAGCAGCCAAGAGTGGACTAGCGGGCCTCCGCGCACAGATACGCAGTATTTT.

This clonotype was recorded many times. The V and J genes are TRBV7-2 and TRBJ2-1, with D perhaps matching TRBD2 (6 bases). The CDR3 has 14 residues. Germline CDR1 reads SGHTA; CDR2 reads FQGNSA. V gave up 4 bases and J gave up 6 bases, with 13 bases separating them. The CDR3 region is CASSSGDPFNEQFF. The CDR3, as DNA: TGTGCCAGCAGCTCGGGGGACCCCTTCAATGAGCAGTTCTTC. Complete variable domain (other parts from reference TRBV7-2 and TRBJ2-1): GAGVSQSPSNKVTEKGKDVELRCDPISGHTALYWYRQSLGQGLEFLIYFQGNSAPDKSGLPSDRFSAERTGGSVSTLTIQRTQQEDSAVYLCASSSGDPFNEQFFGPGTRLTVL.

In this sample, this clonotype turned up many times. This chain links TRBV27 with TRBJ1-6, with D maybe TRBD1 (6 bases). The CDR3 is made up of 16 amino acids. Germline assignment: CDR1 MNHEY and CDR2 SMNVEV (reference sequence). V shed 6 bases and J shed 7 bases, with 19 bases lying between them. The CDR3 is CASRLRRDTHNSPLHF. As DNA, the CDR3 is TGTGCCAGCAGACTCCGCCGGGACACCCACAATTCACCCCTCCACTTT.

A few counts support this clonotype. The V call is TRBV27, the J call TRBJ2-3, with TRBD2 identical over 10 bases. With V trimmed by 5 bases and J by 4 bases, 18 bases remained unmatched. The CDR3 runs 19 residues. CDR1 MNHEY and CDR2 SMNVEV come from the germline V gene (reference sequence). CDR3 in DNA: TGTGCCAGCAGTCCGGTTTTTACGTTTAGCGGGAGGCTTGCAGATACGCAGTATTTT. It specifies CASSPVFTFSGRLADTQYF.

The chain uses TRBV20-1 and TRBJ1-2, with D maybe TRBD1 (5 bases). The CDR3 covers 16 residues. Trimming removed 5 bases at V and 0 bases at J, with 19 bases between. Germline V gene sequence: CDR1 DFQATT, CDR2 SNEGSKA (reference sequence). Written as DNA, the CDR3 is TGCAGTGCTCCTTTCTTCGGGGGAACAACTAACTATGGCTACACCTTC. This translates into CSAPFFGGTTNYGYTF.

A few counts support this clonotype. The V gene is TRBV20-1, the J gene TRBJ1-4; the D is unclear. Germline values: CDR1 DFQATT, CDR2 SNEGSKA (reference sequence). Trimming removed 6 bases at V and 8 bases at J, with 16 bases between. The CDR3 sequence is 13 residues long. The CDR3 coding sequence is TGCAGTGCCAAGGAACAAAGTGCGGAAAAACTGTTTTTT. Translated: CSAKEQSAEKLFF.

This clonotype has just a few counts. V gene TRBV3-1 combines with J gene TRBJ2-4; 8 bases are a match to TRBD2. The CDR3 contains 17 residues. The germline V gene has CDR1 LGHDT and CDR2 YNNKEL (reference sequence). Germline trimming cut 1 base from V and 3 bases from J; bases unmatched to any gene: 8. The CDR3 reads CASSQGTSRGGKNIQYF. The CDR3, as DNA: TGTGCCAGCAGCCAAGGGACTAGCCGTGGAGGCAAAAACATTCAGTACTTC.

V usage is TRBV28 and J usage is TRBJ2-7; TRBD2 aligns across 10 bases. With V trimmed by 5 bases and J by 6 bases, 10 bases remained unmatched. The CDR3 extends over 15 amino acids. Germline V gene data show CDR1 as MDHEN and CDR2 as SYDVKM. The CDR3: CASSPSGRAKGEQYF. In nucleotides, the CDR3 is TGTGCCAGCAGTCCGAGCGGGAGGGCGAAAGGCGAGCAGTACTTC.

This clonotype was seen a few times. The chain employs TRBV30 and TRBJ2-6; D gene ambiguous. There are 13 residues in the CDR3. Germline CDR1 is GTSNPN and CDR2 is SVGIG (reference sequence). The V end lost 2 bases, the J end lost 0 bases, and 2 bases lay between the germline ends. The CDR3 nucleotides are TGTGCCTGGAGTAACTCTGGGGCCAACGTCCTGACTTTC. It specifies CAWSNSGANVLTF. The complete variable domain, with remaining parts taken from reference TRBV30 and TRBJ2-6, reads SQTIHQWPATLVQPVGSPLSLECTVEGTSNPNLYWYRQAAGRGLQLLFYSVGIGQISSEVPQNLSASRPQDRQFILSSKKLLLSDSGFYLCAWSNSGANVLTFGAGSRLTVL.

This clonotype was detected only a few times. J is TRBJ2-1 and V is TRBV4-3; TRBD2 agrees at 7 bases. The J call may be wrong; the DNA end is better matched by TRBJ2-7. The germline V gene has CDR1 LGHNA and CDR2 YSLEER. There are 16 residues in the CDR3. The CDR3 protein is CASSQFMSGNYNEQYF. As DNA, the CDR3 is TGCGCCAGCAGCCAATTTATGAGCGGGAACTACAATGAGCAGTACTTC.

V usage is TRBV7-2 and J usage is TRBJ1-1, with 7 nucleotides matching TRBD1. Losses at the gene ends were 3 bases for V and 3 bases for J; bases not matched to a gene: 1. Germline V gene lookup returns CDR1 SGHTA and CDR2 FQGNSA. This CDR3 region has 13 residues. The CDR3 is CASSFGQDTEAFF. CDR3 sequence (DNA): TGTGCCAGCAGCTTTGGACAGGACACTGAAGCTTTCTTT.

This rearrangement joins TRBV12-3 or TRBV12-4 to TRBJ1-1; D remains ambiguous. Deletions cut 3 bases from V and 0 bases from J, with 5 bases between. CDR3 length: 13 residues. The CDR3 sequence: CASSFDVNTEAFF. CDR3 sequence (DNA): TGTGCCAGCAGTTTTGACGTGAACACTGAAGCTTTCTTT.

With respect to this clonotype: The junction does not match germline at one end; this may be a read error. The V call is TRBV20-1, the J call TRBJ1-2; D is ambiguous. Germline values: CDR1 DFQATT, CDR2 SNEGSKA (reference sequence). The CDR3 loop spans 15 amino acids. CDR3 loop: CGASLLVKNNYGYTF. CDR3 DNA sequence: TGCGGTGCGTCCCTCCTGGTCAAAAATAACTATGGCTACACCTTC.

As to this clonotype: It may be a read error: a sequence one base away is much more abundant. The rearrangement uses TRBV12-3 or TRBV12-4 and TRBJ2-7, with D hard to call. The CDR3 consists of 15 residues. Trimming stripped 1 base from V and 7 bases from J, with 17 bases between. The CDR3 nucleotides read TGTGCCAGCAGTTTAGAAGGAGAACTCAACAATGAGCAGTACTTC. It yields the protein CASSLEGELNNEQYF.